These T cell receptor beta chains were read from a single sample in a study of T cell changes during pregnancy in multiple sclerosis. Method: immunoSEQ multiplex PCR; TCRdb's copy keeps in-frame clones and lacks some. The repertoire has some 140,000 clones, about 96% of them found once; the top ten carry less than 0.55%. Sequencing used peripheral blood, obtained after pregnancy. The origin of the receptors is a female donor with multiple sclerosis, enrolled in a pregnancy study. The CDR3 runs from the conserved cysteine through the conserved F or W. Each record gives: D gene, J gene, V gene, clone size, CDR3 length, CDR3 DNA, CDR3 protein. D genes are given only for firm matches. Some rows have no size entry. The others give once, few or many, or a class for an expanded clone.

>.|TRBJ1-2|TRBV27|.|14
TGTGCCAGCAGCACTCTTACAGGGAACTATGGCTACACCTTC
CASSTLTGNYGYTF
>.|TRBJ2-7|TRBV6-5|.|15
TGTGCCAGCAGCCGCGGTGGGGGGGCGAGCTACGAGCAGTACTTC
CASSRGGGASYEQYF
>TRBD1|TRBJ2-7|TRBV7-9|.|14
TGTGCCAGCAGCACCGGGACAGGGAATTACGAGCAGTACTTC
CASSTGTGNYEQYF
>TRBD2|TRBJ2-5|TRBV28|.|13
TGTGCCAGCACCGGGAGGGCCTTGGAGACCCAGTACTTC
CASTGRALETQYF
>TRBD2|TRBJ2-2|TRBV5-1|.|17
TGCGCCAGCAGTGCTATGGTTAGCGGGAGTGGGGCCGGGGAGCTGTTTTTT
CASSAMVSGSGAGELFF
>TRBD1|TRBJ2-3|TRBV6-1|.|12
TGTGCCAGCAGGGGACAGGGTCAGACGCAGTATTTT
CASRGQGQTQYF
>TRBD2|TRBJ2-7|TRBV7-2|.|13
TGTGCCAGCAGCTTAGCCCGGGGGGGCGAGCAGTACTTC
CASSLARGGEQYF
>.|TRBJ2-3|TRBV19|.|15
TGTGCCAGTAGTATATTGGGCGGGAGCACAGATACGCAGTATTTT
CASSILGGSTDTQYF
>TRBD1|TRBJ1-2|TRBV27|.|16
TGTGCCAGCAGGCATTTAACAGGGGGCGAGTTTAATGGCTACACCTTC
CASRHLTGGEFNGYTF
>.|TRBJ2-7|TRBV15|.|17
TGTGCCACCAGCAGCGGTCATCTCCCGGGAGCTTCTCGGGAGCAGTACTTC
CATSSGHLPGASREQYF
>.|TRBJ1-1|TRBV19|.|15
TGTGCCAGTAGTATCGGGACGCGGGGGAACACTGAAGCTTTCTTT
CASSIGTRGNTEAFF
>TRBD1|TRBJ1-1|TRBV2|.|13
TGTGCCAGCAGCGGACAGGGGCTAGCTGAAGCTTTCTTT
CASSGQGLAEAFF
>TRBD1|TRBJ1-1|TRBV5-6|.|17
TGTGCCAGCAGCTTGCCCGGGACAGGCCCCGGCAACACTGAAGCTTTCTTT
CASSLPGTGPGNTEAFF
>.|TRBJ2-3|TRBV4-3|.|14
TGCGCCAGCAGCGCCACGTCCGGTACAGATACGCAGTATTTT
CASSATSGTDTQYF
>TRBD2|TRBJ2-5|TRBV7-7|once|16
TGTGCTAGCAGCTTACCTTCCCCGGGGGGAAAAGAGACCCAGTACTTC
CASSLPSPGGKETQYF
>.|TRBJ2-1|TRBV11-3|.|14
TGTGCCAGCAGCCGCCCGGGATCCTACAATGAGCAGTTCTTC
CASSRPGSYNEQFF
>.|TRBJ2-7|TRBV30|.|13
TGTGCCTGGAGGACAGGCCTCTCCTACGAGCAGTACTTC
CAWRTGLSYEQYF
>.|TRBJ1-1|TRBV9|.|14
TGTGCCAGCAGCGTAGGGGGGACTCGGGCTGAAGCTTTCTTT
CASSVGGTRAEAFF
>.|TRBJ2-5|TRBV9|.|17
TGTGCCAGCAGCGTAGACCTTGACCCCCCAGGTGGAGAGACCCAGTACTTC
CASSVDLDPPGGETQYF
>TRBD1|TRBJ1-5|TRBV6-1|.|17
TGTGCCAGCAGTGAAACAGACAGGGTAAGGAGTATGCAGCCCCAGCATTTT
CASSETDRVRSMQPQHF
>TRBD2|TRBJ2-1|TRBV7-9|.|18
TGTGCCAGCAGCTTAGTCGGCCCGGGACTAGCTCCCTACAATGAGCAGTTCTTC
CASSLVGPGLAPYNEQFF
>.|TRBJ1-2|TRBV28|.|13
TGTGCCAGCAGTTTACTTAGGGGCTATGGCTACACCTTC
CASSLLRGYGYTF
>TRBD2|TRBJ2-7|TRBV2|.|17
TGTGCCAGCAGGGCCCGACCTGGTACTAGCGGCCGCAACGAGCAGTACTTC
CASRARPGTSGRNEQYF
>.|TRBJ1-5|TRBV6-1|.|14
TGTGCCAGCAGTCTCCGGGGGGCGGGTCAGCCCCAGCATTTT
CASSLRGAGQPQHF
>.|TRBJ1-5|TRBV6-5|.|16
TGTGCCAGCAGTTACTTTCCCCCTGGGGAGGATCAGCCCCAGCATTTT
CASSYFPPGEDQPQHF
>TRBD1|TRBJ2-1|TRBV14|.|13
TGTGCCAGCAGCCCGGGACAGGGCAATGAGCAGTTCTTC
CASSPGQGNEQFF
>TRBD2|TRBJ2-7|TRBV2|.|16
TGTGCCAGCAGCTTAACTAGCGGTCACAGCTCCTACGAGCAGTACTTC
CASSLTSGHSSYEQYF
>.|TRBJ1-1|TRBV2|.|15
TGTGCCAGCAGTGAATTCCGACTTATGAACACTGAAGCTTTCTTT
CASSEFRLMNTEAFF
>TRBD2|TRBJ2-7|TRBV5-4|.|16
TGTGCCAGCAGCTTTCCGCTAGCGGGAGGGTACTACGAGCAGTACTTC
CASSFPLAGGYYEQYF
>TRBD2|TRBJ2-3|TRBV5-4|.|15
TGTGCCAGCAGCTTGCGAGCGGGAAGAACAGATACGCAGTATTTT
CASSLRAGRTDTQYF
>.|TRBJ1-1|TRBV7-2|.|14
TGTGCCAGCAGCTATGAGGCAGCGAACACTGAAGCTTTCTTT
CASSYEAANTEAFF
>TRBD1|TRBJ1-1|TRBV6-5|.|11
TGTGCCAGCGTGGGACAGGCGGGAGCTTTCTTT
CASVGQAGAFF
>.|TRBJ2-7|TRBV7-9|.|15
TGTGCCAGCAGCTCGCCCGGAAAAGGCGGTTACGAGCAGTACTTC
CASSSPGKGGYEQYF
>.|TRBJ2-3|TRBV7-2|.|15
TGTGCCAGCAGCTTAGGGCCAGGGGGGAGAGATACGCAGTATTTT
CASSLGPGGRDTQYF
>.|TRBJ1-2|TRBV5-1|.|13
TGCGCCAGCAGCTACGGACAGTCCTATGGCTACACCTTC
CASSYGQSYGYTF
>TRBD1|TRBJ2-2|TRBV28|.|16
TGTGCCAGCAGTTTACCTCGGGGACAGATCACCGGGGAGCTGTTTTTT
CASSLPRGQITGELFF
>TRBD2|TRBJ2-7|TRBV6-6|.|13
TGTGCCAGCAACCCTAGCGGCCCCTACGAGCAGTACTTC
CASNPSGPYEQYF
>TRBD1|TRBJ2-1|TRBV6-6|.|15
TGTGCCAGCAGTTCCGGGACAGGAGTCTACAATGAGCAGTTCTTC
CASSSGTGVYNEQFF
>TRBD1|TRBJ2-7|TRBV18|once|12
TGTGCCAGCTCACGACAGGGGAACGAGCAGTACTTC
CASSRQGNEQYF
>.|TRBJ1-1|TRBV27|.|13
TGTGCCAGCAGTTTGACAGTGAACACTGAAGCTTTCTTT
CASSLTVNTEAFF
>TRBD2|TRBJ2-1|TRBV9|.|18
TGTGCCAGCAGCGTAGTTGATAGCGGGAGGTTTTCCTACAATGAGCAGTTCTTC
CASSVVDSGRFSYNEQFF
>TRBD2|TRBJ2-7|TRBV10-3|.|14
TGTGCCATCAGTGAAAAGCGGGACGCCTACGAGCAGTACTTC
CAISEKRDAYEQYF
>.|TRBJ2-1|TRBV4-3|.|16
TGCGCCAGCAGCCAAGTCCGGGGTAGTTCTTGGAATGAGCAGTTCTTC
CASSQVRGSSWNEQFF
>TRBD2|TRBJ2-1|TRBV5-1|.|15
TGCGCCAGCAGCTCCTTAGCGGGACCATACAATGAGCAGTTCTTC
CASSSLAGPYNEQFF
>TRBD1|TRBJ1-2|TRBV7-9|.|16
TGTGCCAGCAGCTTAAAGGGACAGGGGGTATACTATGGCTACACCTTC
CASSLKGQGVYYGYTF
>.|TRBJ1-2|TRBV6-6|.|14
TGTGCCAGCAGTTATACAGGTGGCCTCTATGGCTACACCTTC
CASSYTGGLYGYTF
>.|TRBJ1-5|TRBV6-5|.|14
TGTGCCAGCAGTATGCCCGGAGGGAATCAGCCCCAGCATTTT
CASSMPGGNQPQHF
>.|TRBJ1-1|TRBV6-1|.|13
TGTGCCAGCAGTGAAGTAGGGGTCACTGAAGCTTTCTTT
CASSEVGVTEAFF
>TRBD1|TRBJ2-3|TRBV2|.|14
TGTGCCAGCAGGAGATACAGGGGTTTGGATACGCAGTATTTT
CASRRYRGLDTQYF
>.|TRBJ2-7|TRBV28|.|11
TGTGCCAGCAGGAACTTCTACGAGCAGTACTTC
CASRNFYEQYF
>TRBD1|TRBJ2-2|TRBV4-3|.|14
TGCGCCAGCAGCCAGACCCAGGGGGCCGGGGAGCTGTTTTTT
CASSQTQGAGELFF
>TRBD1|TRBJ2-7|TRBV28|once|15
TGTGCCAGCAGTCCCGGGACAGAACTAGTCTACGAGCAGTACTTC
CASSPGTELVYEQYF
>.|TRBJ1-4|TRBV6-5|.|14
TGTGCCAGCAGTTACGGCAGGGTTGGGGAAAAACTGTTTTTT
CASSYGRVGEKLFF
>TRBD2|TRBJ2-7|TRBV5-6|.|19
TGTGCCAGCAGCTTGGTAGTTGCTAGCGGGAGGGAGGCGAACTACGAGCAGTACTTC
CASSLVVASGREANYEQYF
>TRBD2|TRBJ2-5|TRBV5-4|.|17
TGTGCCAGCAGCTTGGAAATGGGACTAGCGGGAGGAGAGACCCAGTACTTC
CASSLEMGLAGGETQYF
>TRBD1|TRBJ1-2|TRBV19|.|13
TGTGCCAGTAGCCGACAGGGTTCAGATGGCTACACCTTC
CASSRQGSDGYTF
>.|TRBJ2-7|TRBV6-5|.|14
TGTGCCAGCAGTCCATCAGGGGTAGCGTACGAGCAGTACTTC
CASSPSGVAYEQYF